This T cell receptor (beta chain) originates from a study of T-cell reconstitution after alpha-beta-depleted transplantation in children. Construction of the TCRbeta library involved unique molecular identifiers. Each CDR3 protein gets one entry after TCRdb re-called the PCR reads with MiXCR. The table lists 330,000 or so distinct CDR3 sequences, 10% of them singletons. This CDR3 contains 15 residues. V lost 6 bases to trimming and J lost 4 bases; unmatched junction nucleotides: 11. The study, taken as a whole, reports: Recipient T cells and thymic progenitors that survived were the source of the high TCRbeta diversity seen at day 60 in some patients. T-cell numbers and diversity one year post-transplant derived largely from freshly generated T cells. Several hundred expanded graft clones reportedly supplied alpha-beta T cells about two months after transplant.

This clonotype was observed at least ten times. The antigen is unknown. V is TRBV12-3 or TRBV12-4 and J is TRBJ1-1; 7 bases fit TRBD1. The receptor's source is a boy in the first two years of life with acute myeloid leukemia, due to receive a stem cell transplant. The source was PBMCs, collected before TCRalphabeta/CD19-depleted stem cell transplant. The CDR3 DNA is TGTGCCAGCAGCAGTAAAGGGGGCTTGGTCACTGAAGCTTTCTTT. Protein product: CASSSKGGLVTEAFF.